These 17 T cell receptor beta chains were all obtained from the same sample, sequenced in a study of blood T cell repertoires in COVID-19 (dated by TCRdb to 2018 to 2020). Receptors were amplified or captured by the immunoSEQ multiplex PCR assay. TCRdb mirrors the immuneACCESS table, restricted to in-frame sequences. Some clones are absent from its copies; in checked studies, under half trace to an unresolved V gene, and the reason for the others is unknown. The table for this sample lists a few hundred thousand clones; around nine tenths of them were counted only once. Of the sample, roughly 9.8% falls within the top ten clones. Sample: peripheral blood. The source of these receptors is a middle-aged man who had recovered from COVID-19.

The chain recombines TRBV5-1 with TRBJ1-2, with a tentative D call TRBD1 (6 bases). The CDR3 runs to 15 residues. Per the germline V gene, CDR1 is SGHRS and CDR2 is YFSETQ. The germline V and J ends were trimmed by 4 bases and 4 bases, with 17 bases remaining between them. The CDR3 spells CASSAETGTIYGYTF. In nucleotides, the CDR3 is TGCGCCAGCAGCGCAGAAACAGGGACAATCTATGGCTACACCTTC.

The chain uses TRBV7-8 and TRBJ1-5; 7 positions match TRBD1. CDR1 SGHVS and CDR2 FQNEAQ come from the germline V gene. This CDR3 has 14 amino acids. The junction had 7 bases not matched to a gene; V was cut back by 2 bases and J by 9 bases. The CDR3 nucleotides read TGTGCCAGCAGCTTAATCAGGTCAGGGGGGCCCCAGCATTTT. Protein product: CASSLIRSGGPQHF.

The chain has TRBV7-9 and TRBJ2-1; a weak D match, TRBD2 (6 bases). CDR3 length equals 19 residues. In germline, CDR1 is SEHNR, CDR2 FQNEAQ (reference sequence). The V gene lost 1 base and the J gene lost 0 bases, with 19 bases spanning the gap. In nucleotides, the CDR3 is TGTGCCAGCAGCTTAGGCGGGGCCGGAAAAGTGGACTCCTACAATGAGCAGTTCTTC. Its protein product is CASSLGGAGKVDSYNEQFF.

CDR3 bases: TGTGCCAGCAGCTTAGGAGCGATCAGGGGCGGGGAGACCCAGTACTTC. This sequence encodes CASSLGAIRGGETQYF. This sequence joins TRBV7-6 and TRBJ2-5; tentative D call: TRBD1 (6 bases). CDR1 and CDR2 (germline): SGHVS, FNYEAQ. The V end was cut by 1 base, the J end by 5 bases, with 17 bases between. The CDR3 runs 16 residues.

The CDR3 region is CSVDGARFMNTEAFF. The CDR3 nucleotides read TGCAGCGTTGACGGAGCACGCTTCATGAACACTGAAGCTTTCTTT. The rearrangement uses TRBV29-1 and TRBJ1-1; no clear D. Germline CDR1 and CDR2: SQVTM and ANQGSEA. CDR3 length: 15 amino acids. The germline V and J ends were trimmed by 3 bases and 0 bases, with 14 bases remaining between them.

The genes are TRBV10-3 and TRBJ2-1; 8 nucleotides match TRBD2. Trimming took 6 bases from V and 0 from J; bases not matched to a gene: 7. Germline V gene sequence: CDR1 ENHRY, CDR2 SYGVKD. This CDR3 spans 16 amino acids. The CDR3 protein is CAISTTGGRSYNEQFF. The CDR3 DNA follows: TGTGCCATCAGCACGACGGGGGGGCGCTCCTACAATGAGCAGTTCTTC.

The chain uses TRBV2 and TRBJ1-4, with D maybe TRBD1 (6 bases). The CDR3 is made up of 16 amino acids. V was shortened by 8 bases and J by 2 bases, with 18 bases between the two germline ends. CDR1 and CDR2 (germline): SNHLY, FYNNEI. CDR3 bases: TGTGCCAGCGGCCCTAGGGGGGGGCTGACTAATGAAAAACTGTTTTTT. Residues: CASGPRGGLTNEKLFF.

The chain employs TRBV30 and TRBJ2-5; D unresolved. The CDR3 runs to 11 residues. Germline V gives CDR1 GTSNPN, CDR2 SVGIG (reference sequence). Trimming removed 4 bases from V and 5 bases from J, with 8 bases in between. The DNA of the CDR3 is TGTGCCTGGACGCTAAAGGAGACCCAGTACTTC. Translation: CAWTLKETQYF.

There are a few counts of this clone. The CDR3 reads CASSLTSGRISYNEQFF. In DNA, the CDR3 is TGTGCCAGCAGCCTGACTAGCGGGAGGATCTCCTACAATGAGCAGTTCTTC. The V and J genes are TRBV9 and TRBJ2-1; 13 bases line up with TRBD2. The ends lost 4 bases at V and 0 bases at J; junction bases unmatched: 4. The CDR3 consists of 17 residues. The V gene's germline CDR1 is SGDLS and CDR2 YYNGEE.

The V gene is TRBV18, the J gene TRBJ2-3; D call uncertain. The V end lost 3 bases, the J end lost 2 bases, and 9 bases lay between the germline ends. The CDR3 loop spans 14 amino acids. Germline CDR1 reads KGHSH; CDR2 reads LQKENI. The CDR3 reads CASSPGQNTDTQYF. In DNA form, the CDR3 reads TGTGCCAGCTCACCGGGCCAGAACACAGATACGCAGTATTTT.

The chain links TRBV12-3 or TRBV12-4 to TRBJ1-1; no clear D. Trimming left V 3 bases short and J 10 bases short, with 15 bases between. The CDR3 has 13 residues. The chain's CDR3 is CASSFGGLKRAFF. For the CDR3, the DNA is TGTGCCAGCAGTTTCGGAGGTTTAAAGCGAGCTTTCTTT.

V and J are TRBV18 and TRBJ1-2, with a tentative D call TRBD1 (5 bases). The germline CDR1 and CDR2 sequences are KGHSH and LQKENI. V was pared by 3 bases and J by 0 bases, with 14 bases between. This CDR3 has 16 residues. The CDR3 bases are TGTGCCAGCTCACCGACGGACAAGGGGCCTAACTATGGCTACACCTTC. Translated, it gives CASSPTDKGPNYGYTF.

This clone appeared once. J is TRBJ1-6 and V is TRBV27; D is uncertain. CDR3 length: 13 amino acids. V dropped 6 bases and J dropped 2 bases, with 5 bases sitting between them. Looked up from germline, CDR1 is MNHEY and CDR2 is SMNVEV (reference sequence). The CDR3 DNA follows: TGTGCCAGCAGGACAACCTATAATTCACCCCTCCACTTT. This codes for CASRTTYNSPLHF.

This sequence joins TRBV4-2 and TRBJ2-2; TRBD1 matches at 9 bases. V trimming: 0 bases; J trimming: 1 base; junction bases outside the gene matches: 6. CDR1 is LGHNA, CDR2 YNFKEQ, per germline. This CDR3 region has 18 residues. DNA for the CDR3: TGTGCCAGCAGCCAAGACGGACAGGGGTACTTGAACACCGGGGAGCTGTTTTTT. It is translated as CASSQDGQGYLNTGELFF.

J is TRBJ1-2 and V is TRBV19, with 8 bases that match TRBD1. V lost 2 bases to trimming and J lost 2 bases; unmatched junction nucleotides: 4. CDR3 length: 15 amino acids. Germline CDR1 reads LNHDA; CDR2 reads SQIVND (reference sequence). The CDR3 coding sequence is TGTGCCAGTAGTATAAGCGGACAGGGCAACTATGGCTACACCTTC. Amino acids: CASSISGQGNYGYTF.

The chain is built from TRBV5-4 and TRBJ2-5; D is ambiguous. V was pared by 2 bases and J by 5 bases, with 13 bases between. Germline CDR1 SGHNT, CDR2 YYREEE (reference sequence). This CDR3 comprises 14 residues. CDR3 nucleotide sequence: TGTGCCAGCAGCTTCCCGGGTCTTAGGGAGACCCAGTACTTC. Encoded protein: CASSFPGLRETQYF.

This chain joins TRBV18 and TRBJ1-5; D remains ambiguous. Per germline, CDR1 KGHSH and CDR2 LQKENI. Trimming shortened V by 3 bases and J by 1 base, and 4 bases separated the two germline ends. This CDR3 comprises 13 residues. The CDR3 nucleotides read TGTGCCAGCTCACCGAGCAGCAATCAGCCCCAGCATTTT. Amino acids: CASSPSSNQPQHF. Full variable domain (outside the CDR3, taken from reference TRBV18 and TRBJ1-5): NAGVMQNPRHLVRRRGQEARLRCSPMKGHSHVYWYRQLPEEGLKFMVYLQKENIIDESGMPKERFSAEFPKEGPSILRIQQVVRGDSAAYFCASSPSSNQPQHFGDGTRLSIL.